The source of this T cell receptor beta chain is a study of T cell changes during pregnancy in multiple sclerosis. This CDR3 is 15 amino acids long. Germline CDR1 is SEHNR and CDR2 is FQNEAQ (reference sequence). V lost 2 bases and J lost 4; bases outside the gene matches: 6. Using immunoSEQ multiplex PCR, the repertoire was profiled, and TCRdb retains in-frame clones only, with some absent. The sample lists approximately 30,000 clones, approximately 91% occurring once. The sample here was CD8+ T cells from peripheral blood mononuclear cells, taken in the second trimester of pregnancy. This clonotype originated in a female donor with multiple sclerosis, enrolled in a pregnancy study. This chain uses TRBV7-9 with TRBJ1-1, with TRBD1 matching over 8 bases. CDR3 region: CASSLRDRIFTEAFF. As DNA, the CDR3 is TGTGCCAGCAGCTTAAGGGACAGGATATTCACTGAAGCTTTCTTT.